The clone carrying this T cell receptor beta chain was counted once. This sample is drawn from a study of CD8+ T cells in alopecia areata. Treatment indicated: oral pan-JAK inhibitor, 5-10 mg twice daily. The germline V and J ends were trimmed by 6 bases and 7 bases, with 12 bases remaining between them. Germline CDR1 is DFQATT and CDR2 is SNEGSKA (reference sequence). This CDR3 spans 11 amino acids. Extracted from the samples, RNA was reverse transcribed into cDNA to serve as the sequencing template. The assay was immunoSEQ multiplex PCR, and TCRdb's table has in-frame clones only and misses some. Of some 200,000 clones listed, 50% to 70% are singletons.

The sequence was collected from a human donor with alopecia areata. The chain couples TRBV20-1 to TRBJ1-1; tentatively, D is TRBD1 (5 bases). The source material was CD4+ T cells sorted from blood, sampled at week 4, from a patient treated with tofacitinib. The CDR3 nucleotides read TGCAGTGCCATCCAGGGACTTGAAGCTTTCTTT. Translated: CSAIQGLEAFF.